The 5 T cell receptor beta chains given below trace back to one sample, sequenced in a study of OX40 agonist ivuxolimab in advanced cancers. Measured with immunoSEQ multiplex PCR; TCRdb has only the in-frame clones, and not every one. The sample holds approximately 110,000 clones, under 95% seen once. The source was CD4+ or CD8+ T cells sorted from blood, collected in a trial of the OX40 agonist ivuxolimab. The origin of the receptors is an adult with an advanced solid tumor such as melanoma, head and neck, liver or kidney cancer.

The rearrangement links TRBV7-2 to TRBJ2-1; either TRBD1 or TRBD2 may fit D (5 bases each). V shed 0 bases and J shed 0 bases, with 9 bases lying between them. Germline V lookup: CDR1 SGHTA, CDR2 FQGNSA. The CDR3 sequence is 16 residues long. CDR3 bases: TGTGCCAGCAGCTTAGCGGGGCGGGCCTCCTACAATGAGCAGTTCTTC. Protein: CASSLAGRASYNEQFF.

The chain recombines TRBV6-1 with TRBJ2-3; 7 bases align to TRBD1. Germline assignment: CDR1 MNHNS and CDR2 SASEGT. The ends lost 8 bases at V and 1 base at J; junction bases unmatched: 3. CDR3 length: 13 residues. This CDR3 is CASRDSGTDTQYF. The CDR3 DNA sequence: TGTGCCAGCCGGGACAGTGGCACAGATACGCAGTATTTT.

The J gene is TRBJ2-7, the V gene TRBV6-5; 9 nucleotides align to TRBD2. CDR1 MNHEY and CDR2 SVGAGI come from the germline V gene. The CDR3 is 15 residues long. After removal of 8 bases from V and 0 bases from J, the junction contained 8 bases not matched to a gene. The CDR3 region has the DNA TGTGCCAGCCGGAGGGGTAGCGGGGGCTCCTACGAGCAGTACTTC. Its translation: CASRRGSGGSYEQYF.

This chain's CDR3 is CASSRLRGGTDTQYF. As DNA, the CDR3 is TGTGCCAGCAGTCGACTCAGGGGTGGGACAGATACGCAGTATTTT. V and J are TRBV27 and TRBJ2-3, with D perhaps TRBD1 (6 bases). The germline CDR1 and CDR2 sequences are MNHEY and SMNVEV (reference sequence). The CDR3 covers 15 residues. V lost 5 bases to trimming and J lost 3 bases, with 15 bases between them.

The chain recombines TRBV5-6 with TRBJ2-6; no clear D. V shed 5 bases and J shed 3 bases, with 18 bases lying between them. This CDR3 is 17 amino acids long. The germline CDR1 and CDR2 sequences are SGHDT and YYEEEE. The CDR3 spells CASRPTIRRFGANVLTF. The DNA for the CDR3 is TGTGCCAGCAGGCCGACAATCCGGCGGTTTGGGGCCAACGTCCTGACTTTC.